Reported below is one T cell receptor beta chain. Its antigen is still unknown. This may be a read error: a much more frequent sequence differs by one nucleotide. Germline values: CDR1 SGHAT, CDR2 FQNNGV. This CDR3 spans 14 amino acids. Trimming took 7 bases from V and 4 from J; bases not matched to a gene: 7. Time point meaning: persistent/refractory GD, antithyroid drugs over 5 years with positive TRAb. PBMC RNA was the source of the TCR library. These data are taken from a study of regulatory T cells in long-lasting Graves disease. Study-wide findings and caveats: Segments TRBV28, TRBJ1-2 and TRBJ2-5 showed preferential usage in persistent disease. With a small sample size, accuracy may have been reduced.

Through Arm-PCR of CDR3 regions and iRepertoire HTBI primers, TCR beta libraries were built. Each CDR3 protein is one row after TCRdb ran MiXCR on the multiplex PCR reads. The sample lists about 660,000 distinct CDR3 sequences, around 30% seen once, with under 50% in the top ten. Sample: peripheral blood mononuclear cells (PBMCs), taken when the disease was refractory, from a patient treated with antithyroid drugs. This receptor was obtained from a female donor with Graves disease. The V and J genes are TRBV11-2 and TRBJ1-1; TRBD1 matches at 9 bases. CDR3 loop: CASNRQGGSTEAFF. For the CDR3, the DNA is TGTGCCAGCAACCGACAGGGGGGAAGCACTGAAGCTTTCTTT.